This is a list of T cell receptor beta chains from one sample in a study of cytomegalovirus exposure and HLA in healthy donors. TCRdb's copy holds only in-frame clones and misses some; the assay was immunoSEQ multiplex PCR. The data hold 130,000 to 150,000 clones, with 87% observed a single time. Sequenced: PBMCs. Every receptor here comes from a man aged 18 to 30 in good health and CMV-seropositive. Each CDR3 is given with its conserved first and last residue. D genes are given only for firm matches. Clone size is not always given. Where it is, it says once, few, many or a class for expanded clones.

j_call | v_call | clone_size | d_call | cdr3_nt | cdr3_aa
TRBJ2-7 | TRBV5-6 | NA | NA | TGTGCCAGCAGCTTGGCACCCCTCTGGGGGGTGGACGAGCAGTACTTC | CASSLAPLWGVDEQYF
TRBJ2-3 | TRBV18 | NA | NA | TGTGCCAGCTCACCCTTCCCGACAGATACGCAGTATTTT | CASSPFPTDTQYF
TRBJ2-2 | TRBV9 | NA | TRBD2 | TGTGCCAGCAGCGCAGATACACTAGCGGGAGCTGTCGGGGAGCTGTTTTTT | CASSADTLAGAVGELFF
TRBJ2-1 | TRBV19 | NA | TRBD2 | TGTGCCAGTAGTTTCACTAGCGGGGGTACTGAGCAGTTCTTC | CASSFTSGGTEQFF
TRBJ1-6 | TRBV5-1 | once | NA | TGCGCCAGCAGGGGGGAGGGAGAGACCCTCCACTTT | CASRGEGETLHF
TRBJ1-5 | TRBV19 | NA | NA | TGTGCCAGTAGTTCTCAGGGGTGGCAGCCCCAGCATTTT | CASSSQGWQPQHF
TRBJ2-5 | TRBV14 | once | NA | TGTGCCAGCAGCCAAGTATGGGCCGCACAAGAGACCCAGTACTTC | CASSQVWAAQETQYF
TRBJ2-5 | TRBV6-6 | large | NA | TGTGCCAGCAGTTACACCTCCGTGCAGACAGAAGAGACCCAGTACTTC | CASSYTSVQTEETQYF
TRBJ2-2 | TRBV9 | NA | TRBD2 | TGTGCCAGCAGCGTAGGGACTAGCGGGGGAACCGGGGAGCTGTTTTTT | CASSVGTSGGTGELFF
TRBJ2-7 | TRBV6-1 | NA | NA | TGTGCCAGCAGTGAAGTAGGCAGGGGCTACGAGCAGTACTTC | CASSEVGRGYEQYF
TRBJ2-7 | TRBV4-1 | NA | NA | TGCGCCAGCAGCCAAGGATGGACTCCCGCCGGCGAGCAGTACTTC | CASSQGWTPAGEQYF
TRBJ1-5 | TRBV5-8 | NA | NA | TGTGCCAGCAGCTTGGACAGTAGCAATCAGCCCCAGCATTTT | CASSLDSSNQPQHF
TRBJ2-6 | TRBV2 | NA | NA | TGTGCCAGCAGTGTAACTGGGGCCAACGTCCTGACTTTC | CASSVTGANVLTF
TRBJ1-1 | TRBV30 | many | NA | TGTGCCTGGAGTCGACAGGAGAACACTGAAGCTTTCTTT | CAWSRQENTEAFF
TRBJ1-2 | TRBV11-3 | NA | TRBD1 | TGTGCCAGCAGCCACCTCCCTGGGGGACAGCCTAACTATGGCTACACCTTC | CASSHLPGGQPNYGYTF
TRBJ2-3 | TRBV5-1 | NA | NA | TGCGCCAGCAGCTTGCTAAGCGGAACAGATACGCAGTATTTT | CASSLLSGTDTQYF
TRBJ1-5 | TRBV19 | NA | NA | TGTGCCAGTAGTATGGGGCGGAGAGTACCCGAGCCCCAGCATTTT | CASSMGRRVPEPQHF
TRBJ1-5 | TRBV25-1 | few | NA | TGTGCCAGCAGTGAATTTACGGGTCAGCCCCAGCATTTT | CASSEFTGQPQHF
TRBJ2-1 | TRBV5-1 | NA | TRBD1 | TGCGCCAGCAGCTTGGGACAGGGGGCAGGTGAGCAGTTCTTC | CASSLGQGAGEQFF
TRBJ2-2 | TRBV16 | few | TRBD2 | TGTGCCAGCAGCCATTTGAGCGGGAGTTCTAGTGCCGGGGAGCTGTTTTTT | CASSHLSGSSSAGELFF
TRBJ2-3 | TRBV5-4 | NA | TRBD2 | TGTGCCAGCAGCGAGACTAGCGGGAGACGCGGAGATACGCAGTATTTT | CASSETSGRRGDTQYF
TRBJ2-2 | TRBV4-1 | once | NA | TGCGCCAGCAGCCCGGAGGCGAGGGAGCTGTTTTTT | CASSPEARELFF
TRBJ2-7 | TRBV6-5 | NA | NA | TGTGCCAGCAGTGGCCCTGGTGGCGAGCAGTACTTC | CASSGPGGEQYF
TRBJ2-5 | TRBV10-2 | NA | NA | TGCGCCAGCAGTGAGCCCCGACAGGACCTACAAGAGACCCAGTACTTC | CASSEPRQDLQETQYF
TRBJ2-1 | TRBV27 | NA | TRBD2 | TGTGCCAGCAGCCCTACTAGCGGGGGGAAAGGTGAGCAGTTCTTC | CASSPTSGGKGEQFF
TRBJ2-3 | TRBV4-2 | NA | TRBD2 | TGTGCCAGCAGCCAAGGGCCTAGCGGGGGATCTAGCACAGATACGCAGTATTTT | CASSQGPSGGSSTDTQYF
TRBJ2-1 | TRBV27 | NA | NA | TGTGCCAGCAGTTCCCTGGAGGGTAGCGGCCCTGAGCAGTTCTTC | CASSSLEGSGPEQFF
TRBJ2-1 | TRBV2 | NA | NA | TGTGCCAGCCTTTCGACAGACTCCTACAATGAGCAGTTCTTC | CASLSTDSYNEQFF
TRBJ1-1 | TRBV6-1 | few | NA | TGTGCCAGCAGTGACCTTGGGGCGGGGTACACTGAAGCTTTCTTT | CASSDLGAGYTEAFF
TRBJ1-1 | TRBV6-5 | NA | NA | TGTGCCAGCAGTTCAGAGGGAGTGAACACTGAAGCTTTCTTT | CASSSEGVNTEAFF
TRBJ2-7 | TRBV7-2 | NA | TRBD2 | TGTGCCAGCAGCTTAGCGGGAGGGAACTACGAGCAGTACTTC | CASSLAGGNYEQYF
TRBJ2-5 | TRBV19 | once | TRBD2 | TGTGCCAGTAGCCATCCTACTAGCGGCCAAGAGACCCAGTACTTC | CASSHPTSGQETQYF
TRBJ1-2 | TRBV6-4 | NA | NA | TGTGCCAGCAGTAGTGGGGAGGGACGCGGCTACACCTTC | CASSSGEGRGYTF
TRBJ2-3 | TRBV30 | NA | NA | TGTGCCTGGAGGCTAGCGAGCACAGATACGCAGTATTTT | CAWRLASTDTQYF
TRBJ2-2 | TRBV11-2 | NA | NA | TGTGCCAGCAGTTTCGGAGGCGCCGGGGAGCTGTTTTTT | CASSFGGAGELFF
TRBJ1-2 | TRBV28 | NA | NA | TGTGCCACGAGGGACTATGGCTACACCTTC | CATRDYGYTF
TRBJ1-1 | TRBV20-1 | NA | NA | TGCAGTGCTAGAGGGCACGCAGAAGCTTTCTTT | CSARGHAEAFF
TRBJ1-2 | TRBV29-1 | NA | TRBD1 | TGCAGCGTTGAAGAACAGGGGGCGGGTGGCTACACCTTC | CSVEEQGAGGYTF
TRBJ1-2 | TRBV28 | NA | TRBD1 | TGTGCCAGCAGTTGGACAGGTCGGGGCTATGGCTACACCTTC | CASSWTGRGYGYTF
TRBJ1-6 | TRBV19 | NA | TRBD1 | TGTGCCAGTAGTATATTTAGTGGGACAGGCGGGTATAATTCACCCCTCCACTTT | CASSIFSGTGGYNSPLHF
TRBJ2-3 | TRBV29-1 | once | TRBD1 | TGCAGCGTCCGCAGGGGGCTCTTCACAGATACGCAGTATTTT | CSVRRGLFTDTQYF
TRBJ2-2 | TRBV2 | NA | NA | TGTGCCAGCAGTGAACAAAACACCGGGGAGCTGTTTTTT | CASSEQNTGELFF
TRBJ1-1 | TRBV6-1 | NA | NA | TGTGCCAGCAGTGCGGGAGAGAACACTGAAGCTTTCTTT | CASSAGENTEAFF
TRBJ1-2 | TRBV21-1 | once | NA | TGTGCCAGCAGCAAAAAAGGGCACCGCTCCGGGACAGCTATTCCCTATGGCTACACCTTC | CASSKKGHRSGTAIPYGYTF
TRBJ2-5 | TRBV9 | NA | TRBD1 | TGTGCCAGCAGCGTAAAAGACAGGGAAGAGACCCAGTACTTC | CASSVKDREETQYF
TRBJ2-7 | TRBV30 | NA | TRBD1 | TGTGCCTGGAGTAGGGGGCCGATAGTGTACGAGCAGTACTTC | CAWSRGPIVYEQYF
TRBJ2-1 | TRBV5-4 | NA | TRBD1 | TGTGCCAGCAGCTTGGAGCCGGGACAGGGGAGTGACAATGAGCAGTTCTTC | CASSLEPGQGSDNEQFF
TRBJ2-7 | TRBV7-9 | NA | NA | TGTGCCAGCAGCTTCAGGGCATCCGAGCAGTACTTC | CASSFRASEQYF
TRBJ2-1 | TRBV15 | once | TRBD2 | TGTGCCACCACACGGGGAGGGCCCGGGGGTGAGCAGTTCTTC | CATTRGGPGGEQFF
TRBJ1-3 | TRBV5-1 | NA | NA | TGCGCCAGCAGCTCCTCCGCAACCAGCTCTGGAAACACCATATATTTT | CASSSSATSSGNTIYF
TRBJ1-3 | TRBV7-6 | NA | NA | TGTGCCAGCAGCCCGGGGGTCGGAGATGGAAACACCATATATTTT | CASSPGVGDGNTIYF
TRBJ1-4 | TRBV6-1 | NA | NA | TGTGCCACCAATTTGAAGGACAGCCATAATGAAAAACTGTTTTTT | CATNLKDSHNEKLFF
TRBJ1-1 | TRBV5-4 | NA | NA | TGTGCCAGCAGCCTGCGTTGGGAGACGGGGAGTGGCACTGAAGCTTTCTTT | CASSLRWETGSGTEAFF
TRBJ2-3 | TRBV7-3 | NA | TRBD2 | TGTGCCAGCAGCCCCGGGGGCGGGGGGATCCGTACCACAGATACGCAGTATTTT | CASSPGGGGIRTTDTQYF